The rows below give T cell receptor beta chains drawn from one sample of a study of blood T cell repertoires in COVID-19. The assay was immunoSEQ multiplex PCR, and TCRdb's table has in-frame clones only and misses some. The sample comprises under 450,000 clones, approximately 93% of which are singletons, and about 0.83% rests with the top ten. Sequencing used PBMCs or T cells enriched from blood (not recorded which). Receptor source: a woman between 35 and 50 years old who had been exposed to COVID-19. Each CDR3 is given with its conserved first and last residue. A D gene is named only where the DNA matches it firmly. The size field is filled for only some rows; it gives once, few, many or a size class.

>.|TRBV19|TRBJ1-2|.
CASSTVQVDTYGYTF
TGTGCCAGTAGTACGGTTCAGGTGGACACCTATGGCTACACCTTC
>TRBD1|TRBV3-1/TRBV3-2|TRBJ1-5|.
CASSLGQGRNLPQHF
TGTGCCAGCAGCCTAGGACAGGGACGCAATTTGCCCCAGCATTTT
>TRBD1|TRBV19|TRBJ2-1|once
CASSNAGTGSFNEQFF
TGTGCCAGTAGCAATGCCGGGACAGGGAGTTTCAATGAGCAGTTCTTC
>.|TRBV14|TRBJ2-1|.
CASSPNVLLEQFF
TGTGCCAGCAGTCCTAATGTCCTCCTGGAGCAGTTCTTC
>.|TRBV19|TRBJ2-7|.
CASSQLTGSYEQYF
TGTGCCAGTAGTCAGCTGACAGGATCCTACGAGCAGTACTTC
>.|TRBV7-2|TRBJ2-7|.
CASSLGLDAYEQYF
TGTGCCAGCAGCTTGGGCCTCGACGCCTACGAGCAGTACTTC
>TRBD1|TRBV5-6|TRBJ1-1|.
CASSTIQQGRNTEAFF
TGTGCCAGCAGCACTATTCAACAGGGGAGGAACACTGAAGCTTTCTTT
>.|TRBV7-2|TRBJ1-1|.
CASSPSGGRTEAFF
TGTGCCAGCAGCCCGTCGGGGGGGCGGACTGAAGCTTTCTTT
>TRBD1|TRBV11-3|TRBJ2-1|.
CASSPDRLAYNEQFF
TGTGCCAGCAGCCCGGACAGGCTCGCCTACAATGAGCAGTTCTTC
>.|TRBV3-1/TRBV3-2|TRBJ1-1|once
CASSQDGRAPNTEAFF
TGTGCCAGCAGCCAAGATGGGCGGGCCCCGAACACTGAAGCTTTCTTT
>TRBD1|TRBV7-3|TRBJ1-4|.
CASSLKGQGGEKLFF
TGTGCCAGCAGCTTAAAGGGACAGGGTGGTGAAAAACTGTTTTTT
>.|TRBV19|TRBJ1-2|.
CASSNLANYGYTF
TGTGCCAGTAGCAATTTAGCTAACTATGGCTACACCTTC
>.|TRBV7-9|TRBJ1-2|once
CASSLGMEESYGYTF
TGTGCCAGCAGCTTAGGTATGGAGGAGAGCTATGGCTACACCTTC
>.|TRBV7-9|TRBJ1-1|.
CASRENRLAEAFF
TGTGCCAGCAGGGAAAACAGGTTAGCTGAAGCTTTCTTT
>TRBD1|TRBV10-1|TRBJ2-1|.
CASSPYRGITANEQFF
TGCGCCAGCAGTCCCTACAGGGGAATTACGGCGAATGAGCAGTTCTTC
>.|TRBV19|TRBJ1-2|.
CASKRPRGGYTF
TGTGCCAGTAAACGACCACGGGGGGGCTACACCTTC
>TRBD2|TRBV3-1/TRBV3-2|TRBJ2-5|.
CASSQAPHLAGTQETQYF
TGTGCCAGCAGCCAAGCCCCCCACCTAGCGGGGACGCAAGAGACCCAGTACTTC
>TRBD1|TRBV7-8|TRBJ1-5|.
CASSLEGTGKNQPQHF
TGTGCCAGCAGCTTAGAGGGGACAGGGAAGAATCAGCCCCAGCATTTT
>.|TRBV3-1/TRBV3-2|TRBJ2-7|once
CASSQAGRGHEQYF
TGTGCCAGCAGCCAAGCCGGGAGAGGCCACGAGCAGTACTTC
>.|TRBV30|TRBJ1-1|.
CAWRTVFGTEAFF
TGTGCCTGGAGGACAGTATTTGGGACTGAAGCTTTCTTT
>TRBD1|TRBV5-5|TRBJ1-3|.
CASSLTGLQGAAGNTIYF
TGTGCCAGCAGCTTGACAGGACTGCAGGGGGCGGCTGGAAACACCATATATTTT
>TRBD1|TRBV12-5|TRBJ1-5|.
CASGYGTGNQPQHF
TGTGCTAGTGGTTACGGGACAGGCAATCAGCCCCAGCATTTT
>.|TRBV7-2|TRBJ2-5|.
CASSLVPSQETQYF
TGTGCCAGCAGCTTAGTCCCATCCCAAGAGACCCAGTACTTC
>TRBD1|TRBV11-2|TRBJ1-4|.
CASSLASDRSLPGEKLFF
TGTGCCAGCAGCTTAGCCTCGGACAGGTCCCTGCCTGGGGAAAAACTGTTTTTT